These T cell receptor beta chains were read from a single sample in a study of Graves' ophthalmopathy and Graves' hyperthyroidism. TCRdb redid the calling of the multiplex PCR reads with MiXCR, one entry per CDR3 protein. The data show more than 300,000 distinct CDR3 sequences, 15% to 17% seen once. The material sequenced was peripheral blood. Receptors were obtained from a woman under 30 with stable Graves' hyperthyroidism. Each CDR3 is given with its conserved first and last residue. Fields, in order: V gene, J gene, D gene, clone size, CDR3 length, CDR3 protein, CDR3 DNA. A D gene is named only where the DNA matches it firmly. The listing skips clone size in some rows; elsewhere it reads once, few, many or a size class.

TRBV7-9	TRBJ1-1	.	few	15	CASSLDWGRNTEAFF	TGTGCCAGCAGCTTAGATTGGGGGCGGAACACTGAAGCTTTCTTT
TRBV5-1	TRBJ1-1	TRBD1	many	14	CASSVGQGYTEAFF	TGCGCCAGCAGCGTGGGACAGGGCTACACTGAAGCTTTCTTT
TRBV29-1	TRBJ1-2	TRBD1	many	14	CSGGQGLEGNGYTF	TGCAGCGGAGGACAGGGACTCGAGGGTAATGGCTACACCTTC
TRBV6-2/TRBV6-3	TRBJ2-5	.	many	12	CASSDSIETQYF	TGTGCCAGCAGTGATTCTATAGAGACCCAGTACTTC
TRBV10-3	TRBJ1-2	.	.	13	CAISVGGREGYTF	TGTGCCATCAGTGTAGGGGGGCGAGAAGGCTACACCTTC
TRBV2	TRBJ1-1	.	many	11	CASKGFGEAFF	TGTGCCAGTAAAGGGTTCGGTGAAGCTTTCTTT
TRBV20-1	TRBJ2-7	.	few	12	CSARDRSYEQYF	TGCAGTGCTAGAGATAGGTCTTACGAGCAGTACTTC
TRBV12-3/TRBV12-4	TRBJ2-7	.	few	15	CASSLDRPTNYEQYF	TGTGCCAGCAGTTTGGACCGCCCGACTAATTACGAGCAGTACTTC
TRBV28	TRBJ2-2	.	.	16	CASSLVAPSNTGELFF	TGTGCCAGCAGTTTGGTAGCGCCGTCAAACACCGGGGAGCTGTTTTTT
TRBV5-1	TRBJ1-1	.	few	14	CASSTVGANTEAFF	TGCGCCAGCAGCACCGTAGGGGCCAACACTGAAGCTTTCTTT
TRBV20-1	TRBJ1-1	TRBD1	many	15	CSASPGQGAVTEAFF	TGCAGTGCTAGCCCCGGACAGGGGGCAGTCACTGAAGCTTTCTTT
TRBV5-1	TRBJ1-2	.	many	12	CASKASRGGYTF	TGCGCCAGCAAGGCCAGCCGAGGGGGCTACACCTTC
TRBV19	TRBJ1-1	.	many	14	CASSAQGWGTEAFF	TGTGCCAGTAGTGCTCAGGGGTGGGGGACTGAAGCTTTCTTT
TRBV12-3/TRBV12-4	TRBJ2-7	.	many	13	CASNSPTTYEQYF	TGTGCCAGCAATTCCCCCACCACCTACGAGCAGTACTTC